The next 2 T cell receptor beta chains were all read from a single sample in a study of cytomegalovirus exposure and HLA in healthy donors. Primers included in the PCR were 60 Vbeta and 13 Jbeta primers. Assay: immunoSEQ multiplex PCR; the TCRdb copy retains only in-frame clones and omits some. The sample includes 80,000 to 100,000 clones. Specimen: PBMCs. Every receptor here comes from a man in his fifties in good health and CMV-seropositive.

This chain links TRBV5-4 with TRBJ1-2, with D possibly TRBD1 on 6 matching bases. The CDR3 runs to 16 residues. Per germline, CDR1 SGHNT and CDR2 YYREEE (reference sequence). Trimming removed 4 bases from V and 7 bases from J, with 23 bases in between. CDR3 DNA sequence: TGTGCCAGCAGCCGCGCCCCCTTTGCGACAGGCGGTGGCTACACCTTC. This translates into CASSRAPFATGGGYTF.

Turning to this clone: At one of its ends the junction is not consistent with the germline gene, which may arise from a read error. The J gene is TRBJ2-3, the V gene TRBV7-7, with a tentative D call TRBD2 (6 bases). The germline V gene encodes CDR1 SSHAT and CDR2 FNYEAQ (reference sequence). The CDR3 has 14 amino acids. The CDR3 nucleotides are TGTGCTAGCAGCGAGACTAGTTTTGAAGATACGCAGTATTTT. Protein: CASSETSFEDTQYF.